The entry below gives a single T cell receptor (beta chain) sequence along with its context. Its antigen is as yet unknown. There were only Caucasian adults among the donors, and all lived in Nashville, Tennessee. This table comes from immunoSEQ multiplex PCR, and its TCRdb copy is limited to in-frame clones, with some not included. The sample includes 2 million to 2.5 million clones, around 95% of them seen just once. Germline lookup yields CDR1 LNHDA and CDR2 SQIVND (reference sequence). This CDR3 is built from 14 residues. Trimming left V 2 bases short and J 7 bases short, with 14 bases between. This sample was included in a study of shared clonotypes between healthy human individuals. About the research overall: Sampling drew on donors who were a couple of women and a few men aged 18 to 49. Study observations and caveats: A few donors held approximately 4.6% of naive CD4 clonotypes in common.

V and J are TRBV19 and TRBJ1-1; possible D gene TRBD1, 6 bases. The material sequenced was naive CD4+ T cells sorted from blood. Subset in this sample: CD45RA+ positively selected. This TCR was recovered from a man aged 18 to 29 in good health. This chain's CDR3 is CASSIPVGGSEAFF. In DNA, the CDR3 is TGTGCCAGTAGTATACCCGTCGGGGGCAGTGAAGCTTTCTTT.